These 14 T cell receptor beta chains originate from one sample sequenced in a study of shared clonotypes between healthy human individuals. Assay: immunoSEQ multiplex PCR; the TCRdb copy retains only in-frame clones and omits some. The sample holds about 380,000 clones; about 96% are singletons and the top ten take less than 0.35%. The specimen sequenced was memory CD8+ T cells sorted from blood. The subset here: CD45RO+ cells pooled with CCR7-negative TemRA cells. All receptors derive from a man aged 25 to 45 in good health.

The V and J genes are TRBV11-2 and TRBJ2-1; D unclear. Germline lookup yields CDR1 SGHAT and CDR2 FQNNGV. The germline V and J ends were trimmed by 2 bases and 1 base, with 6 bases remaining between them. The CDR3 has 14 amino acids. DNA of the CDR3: TGTGCCAGCAGCTTACCTATGTCCTACAATGAGCAGTTCTTC. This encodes CASSLPMSYNEQFF.

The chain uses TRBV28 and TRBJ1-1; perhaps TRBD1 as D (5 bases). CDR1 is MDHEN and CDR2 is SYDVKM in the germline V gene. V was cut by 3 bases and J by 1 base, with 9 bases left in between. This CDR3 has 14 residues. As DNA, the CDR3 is TGTGCCAGCAGTTTGGGGCAGGGGAACACTGAAGCTTTCTTT. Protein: CASSLGQGNTEAFF.

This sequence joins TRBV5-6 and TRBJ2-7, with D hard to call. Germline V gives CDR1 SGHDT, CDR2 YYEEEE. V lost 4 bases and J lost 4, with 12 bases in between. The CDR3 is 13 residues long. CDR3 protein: CASSNNGEYEQYF. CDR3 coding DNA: TGTGCCAGCAGCAATAATGGGGAATACGAGCAGTACTTC.

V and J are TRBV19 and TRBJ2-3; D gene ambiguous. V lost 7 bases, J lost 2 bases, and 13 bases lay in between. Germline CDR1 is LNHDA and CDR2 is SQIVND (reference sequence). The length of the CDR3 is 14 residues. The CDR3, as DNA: TGTGCCAGTACCTCCCCAGCCACCACAGATACGCAGTATTTT. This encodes CASTSPATTDTQYF.

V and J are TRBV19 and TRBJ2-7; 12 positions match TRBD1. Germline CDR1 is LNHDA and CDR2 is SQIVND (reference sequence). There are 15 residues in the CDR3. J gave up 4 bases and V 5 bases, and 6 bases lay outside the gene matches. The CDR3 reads CASSFGTGGGYEQYF. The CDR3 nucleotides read TGTGCCAGTAGTTTTGGGACAGGGGGCGGGTACGAGCAGTACTTC.

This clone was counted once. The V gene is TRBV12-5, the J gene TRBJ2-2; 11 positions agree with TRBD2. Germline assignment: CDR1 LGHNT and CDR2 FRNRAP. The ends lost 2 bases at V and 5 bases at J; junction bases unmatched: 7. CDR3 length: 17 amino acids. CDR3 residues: CASGLSSGRLATGELFF. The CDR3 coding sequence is TGTGCTAGTGGTTTGTCTAGCGGGAGGTTGGCGACCGGGGAGCTGTTTTTT.

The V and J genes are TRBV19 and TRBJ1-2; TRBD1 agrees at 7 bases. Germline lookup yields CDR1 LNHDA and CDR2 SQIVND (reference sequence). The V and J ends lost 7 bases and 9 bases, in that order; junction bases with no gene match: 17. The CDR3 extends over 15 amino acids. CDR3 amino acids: CASTSTGALDSRYTF. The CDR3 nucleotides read TGTGCCAGTACCTCAACAGGGGCCCTCGATTCCCGCTACACCTTC.

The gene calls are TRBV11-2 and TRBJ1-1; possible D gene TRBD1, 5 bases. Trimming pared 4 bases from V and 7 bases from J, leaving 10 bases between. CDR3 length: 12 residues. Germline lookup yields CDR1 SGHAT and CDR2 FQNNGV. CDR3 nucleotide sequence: TGTGCCAGCAGCTGGGACGGTTATGAAGCTTTCTTT. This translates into CASSWDGYEAFF.

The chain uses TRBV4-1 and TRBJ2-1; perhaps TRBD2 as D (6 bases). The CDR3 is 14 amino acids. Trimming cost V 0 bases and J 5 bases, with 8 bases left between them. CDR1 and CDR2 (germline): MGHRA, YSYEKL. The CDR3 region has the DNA TGCGCCAGCAGCCAAGATGGGGGGAACAATGAGCAGTTCTTC. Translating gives CASSQDGGNNEQFF.

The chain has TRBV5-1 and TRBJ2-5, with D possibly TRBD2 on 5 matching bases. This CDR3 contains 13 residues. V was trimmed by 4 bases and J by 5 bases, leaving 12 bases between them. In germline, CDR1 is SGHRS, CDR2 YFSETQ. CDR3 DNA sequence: TGCGCCAGCAGCAACGCGGGTCGGGAGACCCAGTACTTC. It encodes CASSNAGRETQYF.

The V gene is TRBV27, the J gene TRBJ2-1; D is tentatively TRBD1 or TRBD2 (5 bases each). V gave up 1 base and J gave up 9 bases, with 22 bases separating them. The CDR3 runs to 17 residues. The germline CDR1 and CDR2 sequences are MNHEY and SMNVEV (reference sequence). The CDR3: CASSLYTGTPGTGEQFF. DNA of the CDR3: TGTGCCAGCAGTTTATATACCGGGACCCCCGGGACGGGTGAGCAGTTCTTC.

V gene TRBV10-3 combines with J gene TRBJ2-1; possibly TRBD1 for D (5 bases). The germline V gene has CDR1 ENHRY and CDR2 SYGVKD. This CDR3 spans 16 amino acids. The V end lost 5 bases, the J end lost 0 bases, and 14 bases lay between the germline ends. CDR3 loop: CAISNQGRGSYNEQFF. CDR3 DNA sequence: TGTGCCATCAGTAACCAGGGTAGGGGCTCCTACAATGAGCAGTTCTTC.

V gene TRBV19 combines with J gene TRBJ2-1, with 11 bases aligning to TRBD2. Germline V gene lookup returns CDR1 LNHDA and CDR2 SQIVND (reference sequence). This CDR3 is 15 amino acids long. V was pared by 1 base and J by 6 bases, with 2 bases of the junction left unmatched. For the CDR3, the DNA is TGTGCCAGTAGTATAGGACTAGCGGGAAGCAATGAGCAGTTCTTC. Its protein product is CASSIGLAGSNEQFF.

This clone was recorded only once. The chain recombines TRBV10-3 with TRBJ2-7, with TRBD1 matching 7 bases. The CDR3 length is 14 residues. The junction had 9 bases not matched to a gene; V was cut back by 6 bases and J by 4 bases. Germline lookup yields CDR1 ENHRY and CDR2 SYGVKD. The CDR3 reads CAISPTGDRYEQYF. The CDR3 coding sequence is TGTGCCATCAGCCCTACAGGGGATCGTTACGAGCAGTACTTC.